Following are 2 T cell receptor beta chains from one sample sequenced in a study of T cells in Graves' hyperthyroidism and ophthalmopathy. RNA transcripts were the template for amplifying TCR beta CDR3 regions. First-round RT-PCR with HTBI primers amplified the TCR CDR3 region. TCRdb called the multiplex PCR reads again in MiXCR, with one record for every CDR3 protein. The sample has about 52,000 distinct CDR3 sequences, 48% seen once. Sample: blood. The receptor set was obtained from a woman aged 45 to 65 with Graves' ophthalmopathy.

J is TRBJ2-7 and V is TRBV10-3; 9 bases are a match to TRBD1. Germline CDR1 is ENHRY and CDR2 is SYGVKD. This CDR3 is built from 15 residues. The ends lost 2 bases at V and 5 bases at J; junction bases unmatched: 7. The DNA for the CDR3 is TGTGCCATCAGTGAGCCTAACAGGGGGCGCGACGAGCAGTACTTC. Its protein product is CAISEPNRGRDEQYF.

A note on this clonotype: Lacking the conserved final phenylalanine or tryptophan, this CDR3 likely reflects a read error. The gene calls are TRBV9 and TRBJ2-5; 8 bases align to TRBD2. CDR3 size: 13 residues. Unmatched junction bases numbered 6, after V lost 6 bases and J lost 5 bases. Germline V CDR1 and CDR2: SGDLS, YYNGEE. Here the CDR3 reads CASNPGGGETQYL. The CDR3 DNA sequence: TGTGCCAGCAACCCTGGCGGGGGGGAGACCCAGTACCTC.